These 31 T cell receptor beta chains share one sample of origin, sequenced in a study of regulatory T cells in long-lasting Graves disease. Arm-PCR of CDR3 regions and iRepertoire HTBI primers were the basis on which TCR beta libraries were built. TCRdb fed the multiplex PCR reads into MiXCR, producing one record per CDR3 protein. The data contain around 460,000 distinct CDR3 sequences, 22% of them singletons. Time point meaning: persistent/refractory GD, antithyroid drugs over 5 years with positive TRAb. PBMC-derived RNA was used for the TCR library. This sample comprised peripheral blood mononuclear cells (PBMCs), obtained when the disease was refractory, from a patient treated with antithyroid drugs. These receptors were obtained from a female donor with Graves disease.

The table lists this clonotype with a few counts. The V gene is TRBV29-1, the J gene TRBJ1-2; 9 nucleotides agree with TRBD1. V shed 3 bases, J shed 4 bases, and the junction held 9 bases outside the gene matches. Germline V CDR1 and CDR2: SQVTM, ANQGSEA. There are 15 residues in the CDR3. The CDR3 sequence is CSVEDRGLYSYGYTF. The CDR3 DNA reads TGCAGCGTTGAGGACAGGGGACTTTATAGCTATGGCTACACCTTC. Filled out from reference TRBV29-1 and TRBJ1-2, the complete variable domain reads SAVISQKPSRDICQRGTSLTIQCQVDSQVTMMFWYRQQPGQSLTLIATANQGSEATYESGFVIDKFPISRPNLTFSTLTVSNMSPEDSSIYLCSVEDRGLYSYGYTFGSGTRLTVV.

This chain links TRBV10-1 with TRBJ1-1; D is possibly TRBD1 (5 bases). The V and J ends lost 1 base and 7 bases respectively, with 22 bases between them. The CDR3 extends over 17 amino acids. Germline-derived CDR1 and CDR2 are WNHNN and SYGVQD (reference sequence). CDR3 protein: CASSELIHRILPIEAFF. The DNA of the CDR3 is TGCGCCAGCAGTGAGTTGATTCACAGGATTCTGCCAATTGAAGCTTTCTTT.

The CDR3 region is CAWSGGAGRGYTF. In DNA, the CDR3 is TGTGCCTGGAGTGGAGGGGCTGGAAGAGGCTACACCTTC. V usage is TRBV30 and J usage is TRBJ1-2, with D possibly TRBD1 on 5 matching bases. CDR3 length: 13 amino acids. Trimming took 1 base from V and 8 from J, leaving 14 bases between them. CDR1 is GTSNPN, CDR2 SVGIG, per germline (reference sequence).

This clonotype has ten or more counts. The chain combines TRBV10-3 with TRBJ2-2; D is unresolved. The V end was cut by 7 bases, the J end by 5 bases, with 14 bases between. Germline CDR1 and CDR2: ENHRY and SYGVKD. The CDR3 extends over 14 amino acids. CDR3 coding DNA: TGTGCCATCAAGGGATACCTCCTAACCGGGGAGCTGTTTTTT. Translated, it gives CAIKGYLLTGELFF.

Many counts were recorded for this clonotype. This chain uses TRBV2 with TRBJ2-7; weak D call: TRBD1 (6 bases). Trimming removed 6 bases at V and 5 bases at J, with 17 bases between. The CDR3 runs to 14 residues. The V gene's germline CDR1 is SNHLY and CDR2 FYNNEI. Written as DNA, the CDR3 is TGTGCCAGCAGCCTGACAGGTATGGCCCACGAGCAGTACTTC. Residues: CASSLTGMAHEQYF.

The chain combines TRBV9 with TRBJ2-2; D is undetermined. Germline V gene lookup returns CDR1 SGDLS and CDR2 YYNGEE. The CDR3 is 12 amino acids. Trimming pared 2 bases from V and 7 bases from J, leaving 6 bases between. DNA of the CDR3: TGTGCCAGCAGCGTCGGCGGCGGGGAGCTGTTTTTT. Its translation is CASSVGGGELFF.

The chain uses TRBV25-1 and TRBJ1-6, with unresolved D. V lost 5 bases, J lost 3 bases, and 8 bases lay in between. CDR1 and CDR2 from the germline V gene are MGHDK and SYGVNS. The CDR3 sequence is 14 residues long. This CDR3 is CASSQPLYNSPLHF. CDR3 coding DNA: TGTGCCAGCAGTCAGCCCCTCTATAATTCACCCCTCCACTTT.

The rearrangement uses TRBV24-1 and TRBJ2-5, with a tentative D call TRBD1 (5 bases). Trimming removed 0 bases at V and 10 bases at J, with 17 bases between. The CDR3 runs 15 residues. Per the germline V gene, CDR1 is KGHDR and CDR2 is SFDVKD. The CDR3 sequence: CATSDLLGPGTGQYF. Here the CDR3 DNA reads TGTGCCACCAGTGATTTGCTCGGGCCGGGTACAGGCCAGTACTTC.

This clonotype has only one observation. A much larger clone sits a single nucleotide away, making a read error possible. The chain couples TRBV6-2 or TRBV6-3 to TRBJ2-7, with D perhaps matching TRBD1 (6 bases). Deletions cut 7 bases from V and 1 base from J, with 8 bases between. CDR3 size: 12 residues. From germline, CDR1 is MNHEY and CDR2 SVGEGT. The CDR3 DNA reads as TGTGCCAGCACCACAGGGTCCTACGAGCAGTACTTC. Residues: CASTTGSYEQYF.

Comment on this clonotype: A junction boundary mismatches the germline segment, possibly from a read error. V is TRBV2 and J is TRBJ2-5; D is uncertain. The CDR3 is 9 residues long. CDR1 and CDR2 (germline): SNHLY, FYNNEI. In DNA, the CDR3 is TGTGCCAACCTTATTGAAGGTCTCTTC. Protein product: CANLIEGLF.

CDR3 sequence (DNA): TGTGCCAGCAGTTACGGGGTACAGGAAGAGACCCAGTACTTC. Amino acids: CASSYGVQEETQYF. The chain uses TRBV6-2 or TRBV6-3 and TRBJ2-5, with a tentative D call TRBD1 (5 bases). Germline-derived CDR1 and CDR2 are MNHEY and SVGEGT. The CDR3 spans 14 residues. The V gene lost 2 bases and the J gene lost 3 bases, with 10 bases spanning the gap.

The CDR3 protein is CASRPGGTVNTGELFF. CDR3 DNA: TGTGCCAGCAGACCCGGTGGGACTGTGAACACCGGGGAGCTGTTTTTT. The rearrangement links TRBV12-3 or TRBV12-4 to TRBJ2-2, with a possible D match to TRBD2 (6 bases). There are 16 residues in the CDR3. Trimming removed 6 bases from V and 1 base from J, with 15 bases in between.

As regards this clonotype: This may be a read error, as it is one base from a much larger clone. The V and J genes are TRBV6-1 and TRBJ2-7; 10 bases are shared with TRBD2. Germline V gene sequence: CDR1 MNHNS, CDR2 SASEGT. The junction had 10 bases not matched to a gene; V was cut back by 8 bases and J by 3 bases. The CDR3 has 15 residues. CDR3 coding DNA: TGTGCCAGCTGGGGTCTAAGCGGGAGGGTCTACGAGCAGTACTTC. Protein product: CASWGLSGRVYEQYF.

This clonotype was detected many times. The chain is built from TRBV28 and TRBJ2-7; 7 nucleotides align to TRBD1. The CDR3 totals 14 residues. Unmatched junction bases numbered 5, after V lost 6 bases and J lost 0 bases. Germline-derived CDR1 and CDR2 are MDHEN and SYDVKM. CDR3 nucleotide sequence: TGTGCCAGCAGGACGGGACAGATCTCCTACGAGCAGTACTTC. Translated, it gives CASRTGQISYEQYF.

This sequence joins TRBV5-1 and TRBJ1-1; 8 bases align to TRBD1. This CDR3 spans 15 amino acids. The germline gives CDR1 SGHRS, CDR2 YFSETQ. J lost 3 bases, V lost 0 bases, and 4 bases had no gene match. The CDR3 coding sequence is TGCGCCAGCAGCTTGGCCAGGGGGCAGGACACTGAAGCTTTCTTT. It translates to CASSLARGQDTEAFF.

The chain employs TRBV7-2 and TRBJ2-2; no clear D. This CDR3 is built from 13 residues. V was clipped by 5 bases and J by 6 bases, with 10 bases between them. Germline CDR1 reads SGHTA; CDR2 reads FQGNSA. Written as DNA, the CDR3 is TGTGCCAGCAGCCTACGTCAGGCCGGGGAGCTGTTTTTT. Protein sequence: CASSLRQAGELFF.

Ten or more counts support this clonotype. The chain carries TRBV7-9 and TRBJ1-1; tentatively, D is TRBD1 (5 bases). The germline V gene has CDR1 SEHNR and CDR2 FQNEAQ (reference sequence). The CDR3 sequence is 15 residues long. Trimming took 4 bases from V and 4 from J, leaving 16 bases between them. The CDR3: CASSSPPAGTTEAFF. The CDR3 DNA follows: TGTGCCAGCAGCTCCCCGCCTGCAGGGACCACTGAAGCTTTCTTT.

This rearrangement joins TRBV12-3 or TRBV12-4 to TRBJ1-2; D possibly corresponds to TRBD1 (5 bases). V was clipped by 0 bases and J by 8 bases, with 10 bases between them. This CDR3 has 13 amino acids. The CDR3 nucleotides read TGTGCCAGCAGTTTAGCGGGAAGGGGCGGCTACACCTTC. Encoded protein: CASSLAGRGGYTF.

This clonotype was counted at least ten times. This sequence joins TRBV30 and TRBJ2-7; weak D call: TRBD2 (5 bases). CDR1 is GTSNPN, CDR2 SVGIG, per germline (reference sequence). The CDR3 spans 14 residues. V was trimmed by 2 bases and J by 6 bases, leaving 17 bases between them. CDR3 DNA: TGTGCCTGGAGTAAAGGGAGCCAGGCAAGCGAGCAGTACTTC. It is translated as CAWSKGSQASEQYF.

The CDR3 coding sequence is TGTGCCAGCAGCTTGATATCTAAACCTAATGAAAAACTGTTTTTT. Amino acids: CASSLISKPNEKLFF. V is TRBV5-6 and J is TRBJ1-4; D not resolved. CDR3 length: 15 amino acids. CDR1 and CDR2 from the germline V gene are SGHDT and YYEEEE. V lost 1 base and J lost 3, with 10 bases in between.

This clonotype occurred many times. The V call is TRBV28, the J call TRBJ2-7; possible D gene TRBD2, 6 bases. Germline V gives CDR1 MDHEN, CDR2 SYDVKM. V lost 6 bases to trimming and J lost 0 bases, with 12 bases between them. CDR3 length: 14 residues. CDR3 sequence reads: CASRGRRDSYEQYF. Here the CDR3 DNA reads TGTGCCAGCAGGGGAAGGCGGGACTCCTACGAGCAGTACTTC.

This clonotype occurred many times. The chain couples TRBV28 to TRBJ2-2; D gene ambiguous. Germline values: CDR1 MDHEN, CDR2 SYDVKM. V shed 7 bases and J shed 3 bases, with 15 bases lying between them. The CDR3 runs 15 residues. The DNA of the CDR3 is TGTGCCAGCAAATTGATAGGTGGAGACACCGGGGAGCTGTTTTTT. Amino acids: CASKLIGGDTGELFF.

This clonotype was counted ten times or more. The V call is TRBV28, the J call TRBJ1-3; the match to TRBD1 covers 7 bases. In germline, CDR1 is MDHEN, CDR2 SYDVKM. J was trimmed by 1 base and V by 6 bases; bases with no gene match: 9. The CDR3 is made up of 16 amino acids. CDR3 sequence (DNA): TGTGCCAGCAGACCGACAGGGCTTTGGTCTGGAAACACCATATATTTT. Translated, it gives CASRPTGLWSGNTIYF.

This clonotype has a count of ten or more. The chain uses TRBV29-1 and TRBJ2-7; D is uncertain. The CDR3 covers 12 residues. V lost 6 bases, J lost 1 base, and 10 bases lay in between. Per germline, CDR1 SQVTM and CDR2 ANQGSEA. The CDR3 here is CSVRKESYEQYF. CDR3 coding DNA: TGCAGCGTAAGAAAGGAATCCTACGAGCAGTACTTC.

The chain's CDR3 is CASSPVQGRGYTF. The CDR3 DNA sequence: TGTGCCAGCTCACCAGTTCAGGGCCGGGGCTACACCTTC. The chain employs TRBV18 and TRBJ1-2; D might be TRBD1 (5 bases). CDR1 and CDR2 from the germline V gene are KGHSH and LQKENI. The CDR3 spans 13 residues. Deletions cut 2 bases from V and 8 bases from J, with 12 bases between.

This clonotype has at least ten counts. The gene calls are TRBV28 and TRBJ1-4, with 8 bases matching TRBD1. Germline assignment: CDR1 MDHEN and CDR2 SYDVKM. The CDR3 runs 18 residues. V was pared by 2 bases and J by 8 bases, with 16 bases of the junction left unmatched. The chain's CDR3 is CASSLPDRGIYLSEKLFF. CDR3 DNA sequence: TGTGCCAGCAGTTTACCCGACAGGGGAATCTATCTTTCGGAAAAACTGTTTTTT.

This clonotype was observed many times. The chain employs TRBV7-2 and TRBJ2-7, with a weak D call TRBD1 (5 bases). Trimming pared 5 bases from V and 1 base from J, leaving 9 bases between. The CDR3 has 13 amino acids. In germline, CDR1 is SGHTA, CDR2 FQGNSA. The CDR3: CASSVQVSYEQYF. The CDR3 nucleotides read TGTGCCAGCAGCGTACAGGTGTCCTACGAGCAGTACTTC.

The CDR3 protein is CASSLYEGSNQPQHF. CDR3 DNA: TGTGCCAGCAGCTTATATGAGGGAAGCAATCAGCCCCAGCATTTT. The rearrangement uses TRBV7-2 and TRBJ1-5; D call uncertain. The germline CDR1 and CDR2 sequences are SGHTA and FQGNSA. Trimming removed 2 bases at V and 1 base at J, with 9 bases between. The CDR3 has 15 residues.

The chain is built from TRBV6-5 and TRBJ2-5, with D hard to call. The ends were cut back, 0 bases at V and 5 bases at J, with 10 bases in the middle. The CDR3 extends over 14 amino acids. Germline values: CDR1 MNHEY, CDR2 SVGAGI. The DNA for the CDR3 is TGTGCCAGCAGTTACTCGATACTAATGGAGACCCAGTACTTC. It translates to CASSYSILMETQYF.

As for this clonotype: This clone may be a read error of a much larger clone one base away. The chain combines TRBV18 with TRBJ2-5; no clear D. The CDR3 totals 13 residues. CDR1 is KGHSH, CDR2 LQKENI, per germline. V lost 7 bases and J 5 bases, leaving 14 bases between the germline ends. The DNA for the CDR3 is TGTGCCAGCTTACAGCACAGTCGGGAGACCCAGTACTTC. Protein sequence: CASLQHSRETQYF. Supplemented by reference TRBV18 and TRBJ2-5, the full variable domain reads NAGVMQNPRHLVRRRGQEARLRCSPMKGHSHVYWYRQLPEEGLKFMVYLQKENIIDESGMPKERFSAEFPKEGPSILRIQQVVRGDSAAYFCASLQHSRETQYFGPGTRLLVL.

The V gene is TRBV19, the J gene TRBJ1-5, with D maybe TRBD1 (6 bases). The germline V gene encodes CDR1 LNHDA and CDR2 SQIVND (reference sequence). The CDR3 contains 16 residues. Trimming stripped 3 bases from V and 7 bases from J, with 19 bases between. The CDR3 spells CASSILSGQMVQPQHF. CDR3 bases: TGTGCCAGTAGTATCCTCTCGGGACAAATGGTACAGCCCCAGCATTTT.